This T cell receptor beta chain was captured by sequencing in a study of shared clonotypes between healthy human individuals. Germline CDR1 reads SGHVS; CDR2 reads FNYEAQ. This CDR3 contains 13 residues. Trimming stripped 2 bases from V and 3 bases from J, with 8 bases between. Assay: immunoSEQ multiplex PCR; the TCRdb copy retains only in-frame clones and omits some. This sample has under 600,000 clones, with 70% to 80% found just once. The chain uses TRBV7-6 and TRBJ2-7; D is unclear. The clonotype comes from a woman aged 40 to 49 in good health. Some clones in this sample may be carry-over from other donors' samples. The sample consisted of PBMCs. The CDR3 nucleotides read TGTGCCAGCAGCTTAAACTGGGACTACGAGCAGTACTTC. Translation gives CASSLNWDYEQYF.